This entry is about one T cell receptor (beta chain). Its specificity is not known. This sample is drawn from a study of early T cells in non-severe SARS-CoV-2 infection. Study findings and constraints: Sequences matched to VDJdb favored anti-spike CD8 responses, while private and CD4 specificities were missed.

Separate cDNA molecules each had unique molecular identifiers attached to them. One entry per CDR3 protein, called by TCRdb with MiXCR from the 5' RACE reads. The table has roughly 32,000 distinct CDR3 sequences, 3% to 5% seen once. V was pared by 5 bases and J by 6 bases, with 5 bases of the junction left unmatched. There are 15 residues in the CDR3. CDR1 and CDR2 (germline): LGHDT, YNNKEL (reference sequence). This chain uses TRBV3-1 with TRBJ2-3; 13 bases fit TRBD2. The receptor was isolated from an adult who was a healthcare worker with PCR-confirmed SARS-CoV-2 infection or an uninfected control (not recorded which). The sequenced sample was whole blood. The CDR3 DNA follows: TGTGCCAGCAGCAAACTAGCGGGAGGGCAGGATACGCAGTATTTT. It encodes CASSKLAGGQDTQYF.